What follows are 29 T cell receptor beta chains derived from one specimen sequenced in a study of T cell repertoires in cytomegalovirus infection. These receptors lack a known antigen. MiXCR, run by TCRdb on the reads, gives a single entry per CDR3 protein. Of hundreds of thousands of distinct CDR3 sequences in the sample, roughly 46% are singletons; the top ten hold around 44%. Material: cultured PBMCs, obtained from culture after CMV antigen stimulation. All receptors come from a human donor in good health (CMV status not recorded). Some clones in this sample may be carry-over from other donors' samples.

The chain has TRBV7-2 and TRBJ2-1, with unresolved D. Trimming stripped 4 bases from V and 4 bases from J, with 5 bases between. Germline CDR1 SGHTA, CDR2 FQGNSA. The CDR3 is made up of 12 amino acids. The CDR3 DNA reads TGTGCCAGCAGCTCAAATTACAATGAGCAGTTCTTC. Translating it yields CASSSNYNEQFF.

V gene TRBV11-2 combines with J gene TRBJ2-3, with 9 bases matching TRBD2. The V gene end was trimmed by 5 bases and the J gene end by 4 bases; junction bases not matched to a gene: 4. The CDR3 extends over 14 amino acids. The germline V gene encodes CDR1 SGHAT and CDR2 FQNNGV. DNA of the CDR3: TGTGCCAGCAGCCTGAGCGGGAGGTCAGATACGCAGTATTTT. It codes for CASSLSGRSDTQYF.

This clonotype was detected only a few times. The chain combines TRBV6-1 with TRBJ1-2; 9 bases line up with TRBD1. CDR3 length: 17 amino acids. V lost 2 bases, J lost 4 bases, and 11 bases stayed unmatched. Germline V gives CDR1 MNHNS, CDR2 SASEGT. The CDR3: CASSEFGTGQGSYGYTF. CDR3 nucleotide sequence: TGTGCCAGCAGTGAATTCGGGACAGGGCAAGGTTCCTATGGCTACACCTTC.

This clonotype was counted between two and nine times. V usage is TRBV7-2 and J usage is TRBJ2-4; D is uncertain. The CDR3 covers 14 residues. Deletions cut 5 bases from V and 7 bases from J, with 15 bases between. Per the germline V gene, CDR1 is SGHTA and CDR2 is FQGNSA. CDR3 nucleotide sequence: TGTGCCAGCAGCCAGACAACAGTCCCGAACATTCAGTACTTC. The encoded protein is CASSQTTVPNIQYF.

J is TRBJ1-5 and V is TRBV4-1; D is perhaps TRBD1 (5 bases). Trimming cost V 4 bases and J 5 bases, with 18 bases left between them. Germline V gene sequence: CDR1 MGHRA, CDR2 YSYEKL. The CDR3 is made up of 16 amino acids. CDR3 sequence reads: CASSPRGEAIYQPQHF. In DNA, the CDR3 is TGCGCCAGCAGCCCGCGGGGGGAGGCGATCTATCAGCCCCAGCATTTT.

This clonotype was detected only a few times. The chain uses TRBV7-8 and TRBJ1-1; no clear D gene. The CDR3 covers 18 residues. CDR1 is SGHVS and CDR2 is FQNEAQ in the germline V gene. Trimming removed 5 bases at V and 0 bases at J, with 22 bases between. CDR3 nucleotide sequence: TGTGCCAGCAGCCCAAACTCTCACAAGGGCGGGGTGAACACTGAAGCTTTCTTT. Translation gives CASSPNSHKGGVNTEAFF. Based on the CDR3 plus reference TRBV7-8 and TRBJ1-1, the full variable domain is GAGVSQSPRYKVAKRGQDVALRCDPISGHVSLFWYQQALGQGPEFLTYFQNEAQLDKSGLPSDRFFAERPEGSVSTLKIQRTQQEDSAVYLCASSPNSHKGGVNTEAFFGQGTRLTVV.

This clonotype appeared once. The chain combines TRBV7-4 with TRBJ1-2; D is uncertain. The CDR3 length is 12 residues. Germline-derived CDR1 and CDR2 are SGHVT and SQSDAQ. Trimming left V 0 bases short and J 8 bases short, with 7 bases between. The CDR3 coding sequence is TGTGCCAGCAGCTTAGCTGGGGAAGGCTACACCTTC. Translated, it gives CASSLAGEGYTF.

The CDR3 region is CASSLDHWRGTQYF. In DNA form, the CDR3 reads TGTGCCAGCAGCTTAGATCATTGGCGGGGGACCCAGTACTTC. The chain uses TRBV11-2 and TRBJ2-5; weak D call: TRBD2 (6 bases). This CDR3 comprises 14 residues. V was cut by 0 bases and J by 7 bases, with 12 bases left in between. CDR1 and CDR2 from the germline V gene are SGHAT and FQNNGV.

This clonotype showed up just a few times. The CDR3 DNA is TGTGCCAGCAGCTCCGACAGGGGGGCCTACGAGCAGTACTTC. Protein sequence: CASSSDRGAYEQYF. This rearrangement joins TRBV7-2 to TRBJ2-7, with 9 positions matching TRBD1. This CDR3 comprises 14 residues. Germline trimming cut 4 bases from V and 2 bases from J; bases unmatched to any gene: 3. Germline V gives CDR1 SGHTA, CDR2 FQGNSA.

The chain links TRBV11-2 to TRBJ1-6; TRBD1 is a possible D gene (5 bases). Germline loops: CDR1 SGHAT, CDR2 FQNNGV. There are 15 residues in the CDR3. V lost 1 base and J 7 bases, leaving 11 bases between the germline ends. The CDR3 spells CASSLGAGRNSPLHF. The CDR3 DNA reads TGTGCCAGCAGCTTAGGCGCAGGGCGGAATTCACCCCTCCACTTT. Variable domain in full (rest from reference TRBV11-2 and TRBJ1-6): EAGVAQSPRYKIIEKRQSVAFWCNPISGHATLYWYQQILGQGPKLLIQFQNNGVVDDSQLPKDRFSAERLKGVDSTLKIQPAKLEDSAVYLCASSLGAGRNSPLHFGNGTRLTVT.

The V and J genes are TRBV7-9 and TRBJ1-5, with unresolved D. Germline V gives CDR1 SEHNR, CDR2 FQNEAQ (reference sequence). The CDR3 is made up of 13 amino acids. Trimming stripped 0 bases from V and 9 bases from J, with 9 bases between. CDR3 DNA: TGTGCCAGCAGCTTAGCCCCATCCCGGCCCCAGCATTTT. Its protein is CASSLAPSRPQHF.

This clonotype has only a few counts. The chain employs TRBV7-2 and TRBJ2-3; D is perhaps TRBD1 (5 bases). This CDR3 spans 15 amino acids. CDR1 is SGHTA and CDR2 is FQGNSA in the germline V gene. The V end lost 5 bases, the J end lost 7 bases, and 19 bases lay between the germline ends. CDR3 protein: CASSLRWGRSNTQYF. The CDR3 DNA sequence: TGTGCCAGCAGCCTTCGGTGGGGCCGGTCAAATACGCAGTATTTT.

CDR3 DNA sequence: TGTGCCACCCTTCGGGGGCCCTACAATGAGCAGTTCTTC. The encoded protein is CATLRGPYNEQFF. This chain connects TRBV24-1 to TRBJ2-1; D is tentatively TRBD1 or TRBD2 (6 bases each). With 9 bases removed from V and 2 bases from J, the gap between germline ends came to 10 bases. Per germline, CDR1 KGHDR and CDR2 SFDVKD. The CDR3 is made up of 13 amino acids.

The V gene is TRBV6-8, the J gene TRBJ2-7; D assignment may be TRBD1 or TRBD2 (5 bases each). The CDR3 consists of 16 residues. V lost 0 bases and J lost 0, with 12 bases in between. The germline CDR1 and CDR2 sequences are MNHGY and SAAAGT. The CDR3 nucleotides read TGTGCCAGCAGTTACTCGGGGGTGGGTAGCTCCTACGAGCAGTACTTC. It encodes CASSYSGVGSSYEQYF.

The J gene is TRBJ2-3, the V gene TRBV25-1; TRBD2 aligns across 13 bases. After removal of 4 bases from V and 4 bases from J, the junction contained 5 bases not matched to a gene. The CDR3 covers 16 residues. Germline CDR1 and CDR2: MGHDK and SYGVNS. The CDR3, as DNA: TGTGCCAGCAGTGTCGGACTAGCGGGGGTTTCAGATACGCAGTATTTT. This sequence encodes CASSVGLAGVSDTQYF. The full variable domain, its missing parts supplied by reference TRBV25-1 and TRBJ2-3, is EADIYQTPRYLVIGTGKKITLECSQTMGHDKMYWYQQDPGMELHLIHYSYGVNSTEKGDLSSESTVSRIRTEHFPLTLESARPSHTSQYLCASSVGLAGVSDTQYFGPGTRLTVL.

This clonotype was counted a few times. The rearrangement uses TRBV15 and TRBJ1-5; maybe TRBD1 (6 bases). The CDR3 extends over 16 amino acids. Trimming took off 6 bases at V and 3 bases at J, with 18 bases between the two ends. The germline CDR1 and CDR2 sequences are LNHNV and YYDKDF (reference sequence). The DNA for the CDR3 is TGTGCCACCAGAGAAGATGGCAGGGGTGTCAATCAGCCCCAGCATTTT. Its translation: CATREDGRGVNQPQHF.

This rearrangement joins TRBV6-1 to TRBJ2-7, with 9 nucleotides matching TRBD1. The V segment lost 3 bases and the J segment 6 bases; nucleotides outside the gene matches: 12. The CDR3 loop spans 16 amino acids. From germline, CDR1 is MNHNS and CDR2 SASEGT. The CDR3 reads CASSDNPGQGSFEQYF. CDR3 bases: TGTGCCAGCAGTGATAACCCGGGACAGGGTTCTTTCGAGCAGTACTTC.

This clonotype was detected a few times. The chain has TRBV7-6 and TRBJ2-1; TRBD2 aligns across 16 bases. The CDR3 has 19 amino acids. Looked up from germline, CDR1 is SGHVS and CDR2 is FNYEAQ. The junction had 8 bases not matched to a gene; V was cut back by 2 bases and J by 4 bases. Here the CDR3 DNA reads TGTGCCAGCAGCTTATCTTCGGGACTAGCGGGAGGGATGTACAATGAGCAGTTCTTC. This codes for CASSLSSGLAGGMYNEQFF.

V usage is TRBV19 and J usage is TRBJ2-1; 10 bases fit TRBD2. The V and J ends lost 8 bases and 0 bases, in that order; junction bases with no gene match: 13. The CDR3 has 18 amino acids. The germline CDR1 and CDR2 sequences are LNHDA and SQIVND (reference sequence). The CDR3: CASSSLAGEPSSYNEQFF. The CDR3 DNA reads TGTGCCAGTTCCTCCCTAGCGGGGGAGCCTAGCTCCTACAATGAGCAGTTCTTC.

V gene TRBV7-2 combines with J gene TRBJ2-1; 10 bases map to TRBD2. The junction had 0 bases not matched to a gene; V was cut back by 1 base and J by 0 bases. The CDR3 totals 16 residues. The germline V gene has CDR1 SGHTA and CDR2 FQGNSA. In DNA form, the CDR3 reads TGTGCCAGCAGCTTAGTAGCGGGGGGCTCCTACAATGAGCAGTTCTTC. Translated: CASSLVAGGSYNEQFF.

This clonotype was seen more than once but under ten times. The V call is TRBV11-3, the J call TRBJ2-2, with D possibly matching TRBD1 (5 bases). Germline V gives CDR1 SGHNT, CDR2 YENEEA. V was trimmed by 5 bases and J by 0 bases, leaving 13 bases between them. This CDR3 contains 16 residues. The chain's CDR3 is CASSGKGLSNTGELFF. CDR3 bases: TGTGCCAGCAGCGGGAAGGGGCTATCGAACACCGGGGAGCTGTTTTTT.

The sample holds a few counts of this clonotype. The chain has TRBV7-2 and TRBJ1-1; D might be TRBD1 (5 bases). The CDR3 covers 15 residues. Germline CDR1 reads SGHTA; CDR2 reads FQGNSA. The ends were cut back, 3 bases at V and 4 bases at J, with 15 bases in the middle. In nucleotides, the CDR3 is TGTGCCAGCAGCTTCATTTCGGGGGAGAGCACTGAAGCTTTCTTT. As protein: CASSFISGESTEAFF.

The CDR3 protein is CASRLTGGGFGGNEQFF. In nucleotides, the CDR3 is TGCGCCAGCAGGCTCACAGGGGGCGGCTTCGGGGGCAATGAGCAGTTCTTC. The J gene is TRBJ2-1, the V gene TRBV5-1, with 9 bases identical to TRBD1. In germline, CDR1 is SGHRS, CDR2 YFSETQ. The CDR3 contains 17 residues. J lost 6 bases, V lost 5 bases, and 15 bases had no gene match.

The CDR3 spells CASSPWGPDRGPNTEAFF. The CDR3 DNA reads TGCGCCAGCAGCCCATGGGGTCCCGACAGGGGACCGAACACTGAAGCTTTCTTT. The rearrangement links TRBV5-1 to TRBJ1-1; 8 positions agree with TRBD1. Germline V lookup: CDR1 SGHRS, CDR2 YFSETQ. This CDR3 has 18 residues. Unmatched junction bases numbered 15, after V lost 4 bases and J lost 1 base.

This clonotype has more than one count but fewer than ten. The chain links TRBV2 to TRBJ1-3, with 9 bases identical to TRBD1. After removal of 5 bases from V and 0 bases from J, the junction contained 5 bases not matched to a gene. This CDR3 contains 16 residues. CDR1 is SNHLY, CDR2 FYNNEI, per germline. CDR3 in amino acids: CASSLQGASSGNTIYF. CDR3 bases: TGTGCCAGCAGTTTACAGGGGGCCAGCTCTGGAAACACCATATATTTT.

The rearrangement uses TRBV6-2 or TRBV6-3 and TRBJ2-3; D might be TRBD2 (6 bases). This CDR3 has 14 amino acids. Trimming stripped 5 bases from V and 4 bases from J, with 13 bases between. CDR1 is MNHEY, CDR2 SVGEGT, per germline. DNA for the CDR3: TGTGCCAGCAGTCGACTAGAACGGGCAGATACGCAGTATTTT. It is translated as CASSRLERADTQYF.

This clonotype turned up a few times. The rearrangement joins TRBV7-2 to TRBJ2-1; D is ambiguous. Germline loops: CDR1 SGHTA, CDR2 FQGNSA. V was pared by 8 bases and J by 4 bases, with 18 bases between. The CDR3 spans 15 residues. The CDR3 region has the DNA TGTGCCAGCTCGAGATTACCCCGAAGTTACAATGAGCAGTTCTTC. Encoded protein: CASSRLPRSYNEQFF.

This chain connects TRBV6-5 to TRBJ2-1, with TRBD1 as a possible D gene (5 bases). Trimming took 7 bases from V and 5 from J, leaving 12 bases between them. Germline V gene sequence: CDR1 MNHEY, CDR2 SVGAGI. This CDR3 is built from 13 residues. The CDR3 DNA reads as TGTGCCAGCACAGGGATACCGCACAATGAGCAGTTCTTC. Its translation is CASTGIPHNEQFF.

The sample holds one count of this clonotype. V usage is TRBV2 and J usage is TRBJ2-7; 7 bases align to TRBD1. The J segment lost 5 bases and the V segment lost 10 bases, leaving 11 bases of the junction unmatched. This CDR3 has 13 residues. CDR1 SNHLY and CDR2 FYNNEI come from the germline V gene. The CDR3 DNA sequence: TGTGCCACCCGCAGACAGGGTTTGCACGAGCAGTACTTC. It codes for CATRRQGLHEQYF.